This T cell receptor (beta chain) was recorded in a study of T cell responses to AZD1222 COVID-19 vaccine. Study at large: Second-dose intervals near 4 or 12 weeks were combined.

Details on this clone: Antigen specificity is unknown.

Profiling relied on immunoSEQ multiplex PCR, and the TCRdb table lists in-frame clones only, not all of them. The profile shows around 130,000 clones, 85% to 95% of them singletons. General study findings and limits: Clonal diversity was possibly underestimated, and the donors were mostly white British, with more females. Seropositivity was recorded at baseline in only five to seven AZD1222 recipients.

The sample in question was peripheral blood, obtained on day 0 of AZD1222 vaccination. This sequence originates from an adult in good health.

This chain's CDR3 is CASSLGQATNEKLFF. The CDR3 DNA is TGTGCCAGCAGCTTAGGTCAGGCAACTAATGAAAAACTGTTTTTT. This chain joins TRBV7-8 and TRBJ1-4, with D unclear. This CDR3 spans 15 amino acids. CDR1 and CDR2 from the germline V gene are SGHVS and FQNEAQ. Trimming removed 1 base from V and 0 bases from J, with 6 bases in between.